The TCR beta chain under discussion was sequenced for a study of Graves' ophthalmopathy and Graves' hyperthyroidism (dated by TCRdb to between 2017 and 2018). As for the study more broadly: Stable hyperthyroidism was defined as no progression to ophthalmopathy within 18 months of follow-up. To tell Graves' ophthalmopathy apart from Graves' hyperthyroidism, and to predict which patients would progress to ophthalmopathy, the study relied on TCR beta repertoire signatures. In total, some 140 blood samples were TCR-sequenced: roughly 45 ophthalmopathy, over 70 hyperthyroidism and approximately 17 hyperthyroidism-to-ophthalmopathy patients. To explore V-J signatures distinguishing ophthalmopathy from hyperthyroidism, a discovery set of about a hundred patients (roughly 45 ophthalmopathy, over 55 stable hyperthyroidism) was enrolled. An independent validation cohort was composed of fewer than 20 hyperthyroidism patients and around 16 patients who later progressed from hyperthyroidism to ophthalmopathy. In roughly six hyperthyroidism patients, T-cell repertoires of thyroid tissue and blood were compared. Following sampling, methimazole starting at 30 mg daily was administered to hyperthyroidism patients, and high-dose intravenous methylprednisolone was administered to ophthalmopathy patients.

Many counts were recorded for this clonotype. The specificity of this receptor is unknown. Qualities for individual bases were not recorded, and no much larger clone is one base off. TCR beta CDR3 regions were amplified from RNA transcripts for repertoire sequencing. The first round was an RT-PCR using HTBI primers with the Qiagen OneStep RT-PCR kit, and this first round was followed by a second-round multiplex PCR, then size selection and purification. Sequencing of the libraries was carried out on an Illumina HiSeq2000 in paired-end mode with 100 bp reads. For the original study's pipeline: SOAPnuke was used for read processing, and reads with adapters, uncalled bases, a mean Phred below 15, or no exact constant-primer or identifier match were discarded. COPE v1.2.5 was used to merge high-quality paired reads. Unique nucleotide sequences were defined as clonotypes and aligned to IMGT TRB V, D and J references using MiTCR v1.1. Analysis was restricted to V-J combinations with a frequency above 0.0001, which covered 99.2% of repertoires. For each V-J combination, a TCR clonal expansion and chaos score was defined as the ratio of F50 clonal expansion to chaos observed in the TCRdist matrix. Welch's t-statistics and random forest were used to narrow the features down to 10 to 15 V-J combinations, which were then fed into a naive Bayes classifier. Thyroid-blood repertoire similarity was quantified with the Morisita-Horn index. In-frame beta chains were kept once TCRdb had trimmed the public reads at Q25 with fastp and called clones with MiXCR. Here each entry gathers all rows of one CDR3 protein and keeps the most common genes and DNA. In this record, the V and J calls reflect TCRdb's handling and not the investigators' own analysis. The sample table contains around 1,200,000 distinct CDR3 sequences; only one count was recorded for around a third of them. The ten largest account for approximately 12% of the sample.

Hyperthyroidism patients were newly diagnosed, were aged 18 to 65 years, and had a disease duration under 2 months. Patients were excluded if they had other autoimmune diseases, uncontrolled infections, pregnancy or lactation. Clinical symptoms, serum thyroxine, TRAb, thyroid ultrasound and orbital computed tomography were used for diagnosis. Total RNA was extracted with Trizol reagent and quality-checked on an Agilent 2100 Bioanalyzer. Beyond this particular receptor, the publication reports: Sample size was not predetermined statistically, and investigators were not blinded to group allocation. In cross-validation, the 13-signature model distinguished ophthalmopathy from stable hyperthyroidism with about 90% sensitivity and around 81% specificity, while in the test set the corresponding values were about 80% and 75%. In validation, the model predicted ophthalmopathy progression with about 71% sensitivity and approximately 78% specificity; some 13 predicted patients were CT-confirmed with GO in a median of approximately 6.5 months. Most expanded thyroid clonotypes with a frequency above 0.001 also appeared in blood, which suggests that blood repertoires may reflect the immune response in the thyroid.

The germline V gene (reference sequence) supplies CDR1 LGHDT and CDR2 YNNKEL. For this chain, trimming is 6 bases at the V end and 10 bases at the J end, and the number of junction bases without a gene match is 3. The CDR3 spans 12 residues, from the cysteine through the phenylalanine. Of all the DNA, just the CDR3 is kept, 36 bases in frame from base 1. The chain is made from TRBV3-1 and TRBJ1-6; 7 bases in the junction line up with TRBD1. What was sequenced was peripheral blood or thyroid tissue (not recorded which). The receptor was derived from an adult man with Graves' hyperthyroidism. The CDR3 in this case is CASRTGESPLHF. In nucleotide form, the sequence is TGTGCCAGCAGAACAGGGGAATCACCCCTCCACTTT.